By share, the clone carrying this T cell receptor (beta chain) ranks as medium-sized. The antigen is not known. Trimming left V 6 bases short and J 0 bases short, with 5 bases between. There are 13 residues in the CDR3. These data are taken from a study of persistence of HIV-infected CD4 T cells. The libraries were made with immunoSEQ version 4 in survey mode. Repertoires were generated with immunoSEQ multiplex PCR, while TCRdb's copy carries only in-frame clones and drops some. The repertoire holds roughly 30,000 clones, with 78% as singletons. The stimulus was lysate of CMV-infected fibroblasts, about 10 ug/mL. Sorted nonresponding memory CD4+ T cells were CD40L-negative, CD69-negative, CD45RO-high. Undetectable plasma HIV-1 RNA below 50 copies/mL lasted at least 4 years. The study, taken as a whole, reports: Antigen-responding cells were enriched for degenerate expanded CDR3beta sequences.

This clonotype originated in an adult woman with HIV who was CMV-seropositive. The chain uses TRBV6-7 and TRBJ1-4, with D hard to call. TRBV6-7 is flagged as an ORF with uncertain function. The source was CD4+ T cells sorted from PBMCs after roughly 18-hour stimulation, collected from a patient who received antiretroviral therapy. This CDR3 is CASSPATNEKLFF. The CDR3 coding sequence is TGTGCCAGCAGCCCTGCAACTAATGAAAAACTGTTTTTT.